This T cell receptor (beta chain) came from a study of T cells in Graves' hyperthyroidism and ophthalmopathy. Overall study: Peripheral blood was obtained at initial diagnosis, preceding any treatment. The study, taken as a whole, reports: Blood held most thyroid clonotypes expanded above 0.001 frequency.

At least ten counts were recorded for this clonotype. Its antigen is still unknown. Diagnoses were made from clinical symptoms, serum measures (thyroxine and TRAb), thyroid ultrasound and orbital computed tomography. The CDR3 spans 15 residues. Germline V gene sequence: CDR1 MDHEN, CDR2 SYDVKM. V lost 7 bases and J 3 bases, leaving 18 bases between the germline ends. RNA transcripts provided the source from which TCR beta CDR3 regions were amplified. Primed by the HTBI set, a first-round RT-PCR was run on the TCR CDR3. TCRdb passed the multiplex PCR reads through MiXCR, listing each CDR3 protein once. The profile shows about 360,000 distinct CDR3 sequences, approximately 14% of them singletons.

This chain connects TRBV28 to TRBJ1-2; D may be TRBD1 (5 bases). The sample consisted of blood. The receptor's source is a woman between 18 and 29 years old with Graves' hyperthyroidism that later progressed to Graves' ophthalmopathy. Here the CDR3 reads CASTTGGQGDYGYTF. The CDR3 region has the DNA TGTGCCAGCACCACCGGTGGCCAGGGCGACTATGGCTACACCTTC.